This T cell receptor beta chain was documented in a study of T cell repertoires in cytomegalovirus infection. Overall study: CMV infection plus the matching HLA type was flagged by public TCR beta signatures. Study-wide results and caveats: Clonotypes of TCR beta that were HLA-C-restricted and CMV-specific dominated the ex vivo response. Carriage of CMV together with the relevant HLA was identifiable through cumulative public TCR beta family frequency.

MiXCR, applied by TCRdb to the reads, yields one record per CDR3 protein. The sample contains 150,000 to 200,000 distinct CDR3 sequences, about 15% of which appear only once. Details on this clonotype: Its matching antigen is unknown.

The germline V gene has CDR1 SNHLY and CDR2 FYNNEI. This CDR3 has 14 residues. Losses at the gene ends were 6 bases for V and 4 bases for J; bases not matched to a gene: 4. The receptor comes from a human donor in good health (CMV status not recorded). Some clones in this sample may be carry-over from other donors' samples. The chain is built from TRBV2 and TRBJ1-5, with TRBD1 identical over 9 bases. The sequenced sample was PBMCs. CDR3: CASSGGTGNQPQHF. The CDR3 nucleotides are TGTGCCAGCAGCGGCGGGACAGGGAATCAGCCCCAGCATTTT.